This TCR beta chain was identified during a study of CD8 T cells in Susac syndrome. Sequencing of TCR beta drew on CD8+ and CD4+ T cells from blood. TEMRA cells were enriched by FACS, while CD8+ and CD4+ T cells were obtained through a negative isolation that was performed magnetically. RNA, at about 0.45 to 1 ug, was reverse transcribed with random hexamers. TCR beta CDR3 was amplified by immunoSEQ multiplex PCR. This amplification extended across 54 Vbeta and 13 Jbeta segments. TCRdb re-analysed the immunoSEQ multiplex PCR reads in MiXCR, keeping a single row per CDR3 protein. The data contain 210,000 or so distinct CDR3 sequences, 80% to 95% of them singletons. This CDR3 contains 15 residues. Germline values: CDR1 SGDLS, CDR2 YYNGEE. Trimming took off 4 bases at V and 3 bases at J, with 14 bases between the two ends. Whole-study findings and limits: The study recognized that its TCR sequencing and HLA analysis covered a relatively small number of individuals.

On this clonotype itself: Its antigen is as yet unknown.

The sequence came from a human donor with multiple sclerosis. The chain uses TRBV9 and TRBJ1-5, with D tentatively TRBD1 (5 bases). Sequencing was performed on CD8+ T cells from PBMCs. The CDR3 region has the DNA TGTGCCAGCAGCCCCGGGGACGCTAACAATCAGCCCCAGCATTTT. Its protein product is CASSPGDANNQPQHF.